A selection of T cell receptor beta chains follows, all from one sample in a study of Ad26.COV2.S vaccination and SARS-CoV-2 variants. Assay used: immunoSEQ multiplex PCR; TCRdb lists only in-frame clones, some missing. Of some 250,000 clones listed, around nine tenths are singletons. The material was peripheral blood, obtained in a trial of Ad26.COV2.S vaccine versus placebo. These receptors came from a person aged 18-60 years who received the Ad26.COV2.S COVID-19 vaccine or a placebo. CDR3s include the opening cysteine and the closing phenylalanine or tryptophan. A D gene is named only where the DNA matches it firmly. Clone size, where shown, is once, few, many, or a class for clones that have expanded.

j_call v_call d_call clone_size cdr3_nt cdr3_aa
TRBJ2-2 TRBV6-2/TRBV6-3 NA NA TGTGCCAGCAGTCGGACCCCCGCGAACACCGGGGAGCTGTTTTTT CASSRTPANTGELFF
TRBJ2-5 TRBV29-1 TRBD1 NA TGCAGCGTCGCAGGGGGATCGGGAGAGACCCAGTACTTC CSVAGGSGETQYF
TRBJ2-3 TRBV7-8 NA NA TGTGCCAGCAGCCCGGGACGTGGGGATACGCAGTATTTT CASSPGRGDTQYF
TRBJ2-2 TRBV11-3 NA once TGTGCCACAAGGAACAGGGGAGGGACCGGGGAGCTGTTTTTT CATRNRGGTGELFF
TRBJ2-5 TRBV5-4 TRBD2 NA TGTGCCAGCAGCTCCAGCGGGGGGACGGAGACCCAGTACTTC CASSSSGGTETQYF
TRBJ2-2 TRBV24-1 NA NA TGTGCCACCAGTGATTTTGGGCGAGGGGGAACGGAGCTGTTTTTT CATSDFGRGGTELFF
TRBJ2-1 TRBV20-1 TRBD1 NA TGCAGTGATAGTAGGGGGCGCCCACCTAATGAGCAGTTCTTC CSDSRGRPPNEQFF
TRBJ1-4 TRBV19 NA NA TGTGCCAGTAGTATGGACAGTTTTACTAATGAAAAACTGTTTTTT CASSMDSFTNEKLFF
TRBJ2-1 TRBV7-2 TRBD2 NA TGTGCCAGCAGCACCGGGCTAGCGGGAGGACAGAGCTCCTACAATGAGCAGTTCTTC CASSTGLAGGQSSYNEQFF
TRBJ2-2 TRBV3-1/TRBV3-2 TRBD1 NA TGTGCCAGCAGCCTGACAGGGGGAGGGCTCGGGGAGCTGTTTTTT CASSLTGGGLGELFF
TRBJ1-2 TRBV10-3 NA few TGTGCCATCAGTGACCCGTCTGGCTACACCTTC CAISDPSGYTF
TRBJ2-3 TRBV11-2 NA NA TGTGCCAGCCGCGACCGGAATACGCAGTATTTT CASRDRNTQYF
TRBJ2-3 TRBV6-6 NA NA TGTGCCAGCAGTTACCCGAACCAACCCACAGATACGCAGTATTTT CASSYPNQPTDTQYF
TRBJ2-1 TRBV24-1 TRBD2 NA TGTGCCGCTCGGACTAGTGTTGGCAATGAGCAGTTCTTC CAARTSVGNEQFF
TRBJ1-2 TRBV15 TRBD1 NA TGTGCCACCAGCAGAGATGAGGGGGCGGATGGCTACACCTTC CATSRDEGADGYTF
TRBJ1-1 TRBV6-5 NA NA TGTGCCAGCAGCCGGGGCCCGGGCACTGAAGCTTTCTTT CASSRGPGTEAFF
TRBJ1-5 TRBV27 TRBD1 NA TGTGCCAGCAGCCGAGCAGGGGGCCTTGGTCAGCCCCAGCATTTT CASSRAGGLGQPQHF
TRBJ1-2 TRBV4-3 TRBD1 NA TGCGCCAGCAGCCAAGGAGTTTGGACAGGGGGCTACACCTTC CASSQGVWTGGYTF
TRBJ2-1 TRBV3-1/TRBV3-2 TRBD1 NA TGTGCCACAGGACAGGGGGCCTCACAGCGGCAGTTCTTC CATGQGASQRQFF
TRBJ2-1 TRBV6-4 NA NA TGTGCCAGCAGTACCGACCCATCTAATGAGCAGTTCTTC CASSTDPSNEQFF
TRBJ1-2 TRBV28 NA once TGTGCCAGCAGCTGGGGGGTCCGCTACACCTTC CASSWGVRYTF
TRBJ2-7 TRBV10-3 NA NA TGTGCCATCAGTGACCAGACAGGCCCTAGCTCCTACGAGCAGTACTTC CAISDQTGPSSYEQYF
TRBJ2-7 TRBV7-2 NA NA TGTGCCAGCAGCCCCCCCCTAGGCAGGCCTAGCTCCTACGAGCAGTACTTC CASSPPLGRPSSYEQYF